A selection of T cell receptor beta chains follows, all from one sample in a study of OX40 agonist ivuxolimab in advanced cancers. Profiled with immunoSEQ multiplex PCR; TCRdb holds only in-frame clones, not every one. The table records some 70,000 clones, roughly 90% of them present only once. Sequencing was performed on CD4+ or CD8+ T cells sorted from blood, taken in a trial of the OX40 agonist ivuxolimab. These receptors all stem from an adult with an advanced solid tumor such as melanoma, head and neck, liver or kidney cancer. The CDR3 runs from the conserved cysteine through the conserved F or W. Fields, in order: V gene, J gene, CDR3 protein.

>TRBV7-9|TRBJ1-2
CATGSENYGYTF
>TRBV7-3|TRBJ2-2
CASSLIAGAGTGELFF
>TRBV2|TRBJ1-2
CASSPQTRGYTF
>TRBV6-1|TRBJ1-1
CASSDTGRPNTEAFF
>TRBV6-1|TRBJ1-1
CASSGNTEAFF
>TRBV6-4|TRBJ2-7
CASTCPLIGVDSYEQYF
>TRBV7-9|TRBJ1-1
CASSLDPGNTEAFF
>TRBV6-5|TRBJ1-4
CASSYSGPEKLFF
>TRBV18|TRBJ2-7
CASSQGTSTYEQYF
>TRBV18|TRBJ1-1
CASSPQSEAFF
>TRBV10-3|TRBJ2-2
CAISESARTGNTGELFF
>TRBV6-5|TRBJ1-5
CASSNYRADQPQHF
>TRBV5-1|TRBJ2-7
CASSLGHRADEQYF
>TRBV28|TRBJ2-5
CASTLGTSNQETQYF
>TRBV19|TRBJ1-4
CASSRGRGEKLFF
>TRBV4-3|TRBJ1-1
CASSQTLENTEAFF
>TRBV7-6|TRBJ2-2
CASSLGWRRRGPGELFF
>TRBV30|TRBJ1-2
CAWSVNRGFGYTF
>TRBV5-4|TRBJ2-1
CASSPDRLSYNEQFF
>TRBV5-1|TRBJ2-7
CASSRDREVDEQYF
>TRBV9|TRBJ2-3
CASSPGSTDTQYF
>TRBV4-3|TRBJ1-2
CASSQATGRSYGYTF
>TRBV30|TRBJ2-5
CACTQGNQETQYF
>TRBV19|TRBJ1-4
CASSKGPHGKEKLFF
>TRBV7-8|TRBJ2-3
CASSFPRGGAPTDTQYF
>TRBV11-1|TRBJ2-5
CASSLGETQYF
>TRBV11-2|TRBJ2-7
CASSWMTGNYEQYF
>TRBV28|TRBJ1-6
CASSPGTRYSPLHF
>TRBV7-2|TRBJ2-7
CASSSQGTSGAYEQYF